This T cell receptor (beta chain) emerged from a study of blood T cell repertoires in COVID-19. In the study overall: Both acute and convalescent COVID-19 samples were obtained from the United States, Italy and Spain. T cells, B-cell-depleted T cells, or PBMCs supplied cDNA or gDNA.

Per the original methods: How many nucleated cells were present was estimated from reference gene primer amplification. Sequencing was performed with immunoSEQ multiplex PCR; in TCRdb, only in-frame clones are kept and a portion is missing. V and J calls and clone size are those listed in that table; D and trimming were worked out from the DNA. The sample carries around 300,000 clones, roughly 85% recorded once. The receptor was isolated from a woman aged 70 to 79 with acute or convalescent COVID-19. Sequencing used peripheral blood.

This CDR3 reads CATSDLDRFTYSNQPQHF. The CDR3 DNA follows: TGTGCCACCAGTGATTTGGACAGATTTACTTATAGCAATCAGCCCCAGCATTTT. V is TRBV24-1 and J is TRBJ1-5, with a tentative D call TRBD1 (5 bases). The V gene's germline CDR1 is KGHDR and CDR2 SFDVKD. Trimming removed 0 bases from V and 0 bases from J, with 14 bases in between. The CDR3 covers 18 residues.